The T cell receptor beta chain described here comes from a study of OX40 agonist ivuxolimab in advanced cancers. Study-level results: In a subset of nonresponders, normalized T-cell clonal expansion was also low. Low clonal expansion, among the lowest seen, marked partial responders at 0.1-3.0 mg/kg. The antigens recognized by the expanded peripheral T cells, that is their antigen specificity, were not determined.

To note about this clone: Antigen unknown.

Per the germline V gene, CDR1 is DFQATT and CDR2 is SNEGSKA (reference sequence). This CDR3 has 11 residues. The ends were cut back, 1 base at V and 8 bases at J, with 8 bases in the middle. Repertoires were generated with immunoSEQ multiplex PCR, while TCRdb's copy carries only in-frame clones and drops some. Seen here are about 60,000 clones, more than 75% observed once, and the top ten hold 1.1%. The rearrangement uses TRBV20-1 and TRBJ1-2, with D uncertain. This sequence originates from an adult with an advanced solid tumor such as melanoma, head and neck, liver or kidney cancer. This specimen consisted of CD4+ or CD8+ T cells sorted from blood, obtained in a trial of the OX40 agonist ivuxolimab. CDR3 amino acids: CSARGPKGYTF. CDR3 nucleotide sequence: TGCAGTGCTAGAGGACCAAAAGGCTACACCTTC.